These 10 T cell receptor beta chains came from one sample sequenced in a study of blood T cell repertoires in COVID-19. The repertoire was sequenced with immunoSEQ multiplex PCR; TCRdb's copy has only in-frame clones and lacks some. The sample carries 140,000 or so clones, more than 75% recorded once. The sample taken for sequencing was peripheral blood. Receptors originate from a woman older than 75 with acute or convalescent COVID-19.

This chain links TRBV28 with TRBJ1-1; 7 bases align to TRBD1. The CDR3 runs 14 residues. The V gene's germline CDR1 is MDHEN and CDR2 SYDVKM. V lost 7 bases, J lost 0 bases, and 5 bases stayed unmatched. CDR3 nucleotides: TGTGCCAGCACTTTGACAGGGTTGAACACTGAAGCTTTCTTT. The encoded protein is CASTLTGLNTEAFF.

V and J are TRBV2 and TRBJ1-5, with 7 bases fitting TRBD1. The CDR3 is made up of 14 amino acids. Germline-derived CDR1 and CDR2 are SNHLY and FYNNEI. V lost 8 bases, J lost 6 bases, and 10 bases stayed unmatched. CDR3 DNA sequence: TGTGCCAGCTCCCCAGGGGGTCGGTTTCAGCCCCAGCATTTT. The encoded protein is CASSPGGRFQPQHF.

Here the CDR3 DNA reads TGTGCCAGCAGTTACCTACAGGGGCCATATGGCTACACCTTC. It specifies CASSYLQGPYGYTF. The chain is built from TRBV6-5 and TRBJ1-2; 7 bases align to TRBD1. The CDR3 totals 14 residues. Germline trimming cut 2 bases from V and 5 bases from J; bases unmatched to any gene: 5. Germline CDR1 reads MNHEY; CDR2 reads SVGAGI.

This clone was seen a single time. The rearrangement links TRBV7-9 to TRBJ2-1; 10 nucleotides agree with TRBD2. The V and J ends lost 1 base and 5 bases, in that order; junction bases with no gene match: 2. Germline V gene sequence: CDR1 SEHNR, CDR2 FQNEAQ (reference sequence). This CDR3 region has 15 residues. The CDR3 sequence is CASSLGTSGNNEQFF. The CDR3 nucleotides read TGTGCCAGCAGCTTAGGGACTAGCGGCAACAATGAGCAGTTCTTC.

This chain connects TRBV3-1 (or the pseudogene TRBV3-2) to TRBJ2-2; D uncertain. V shed 1 base and J shed 4 bases, with 10 bases lying between them. CDR3 length: 15 residues. The germline gives CDR1 LGHDT, CDR2 YNNKEL (reference sequence). CDR3: CASSQVAKLTGELFF. CDR3 bases: TGTGCCAGCAGCCAAGTTGCTAAACTCACCGGGGAGCTGTTTTTT.

The CDR3 DNA follows: TGTGCTAGTGGTCCCCCGACAGGGAGGATGGTCGAGCAGTACTTC. The encoded protein is CASGPPTGRMVEQYF. V and J are TRBV12-5 and TRBJ2-7; D perhaps matches TRBD1 (7 bases). Trimming stripped 5 bases from V and 6 bases from J, with 20 bases between. The CDR3 contains 15 residues. Germline CDR1 and CDR2: LGHNT and FRNRAP. Variable domain in full (rest from reference TRBV12-5 and TRBJ2-7): DARVTQTPRHKVTEMGQEVTMRCQPILGHNTVFWYRQTMMQGLELLAYFRNRAPLDDSGMPKDRFSAEMPDATLATLKIQPSEPRDSAVYFCASGPPTGRMVEQYFGPGTRLTVT.

The chain recombines TRBV11-2 with TRBJ1-4; 8 bases agree with TRBD1. The V gene's germline CDR1 is SGHAT and CDR2 FQNNGV. This CDR3 has 16 amino acids. The V and J ends lost 6 bases and 10 bases, in that order; junction bases with no gene match: 16. DNA for the CDR3: TGTGCCAGCAGACAACTCAGGGGGCCCGATCGGGGAAAACTGTTTTTT. Encoded protein: CASRQLRGPDRGKLFF.

This clone was detected only a few times. V usage is TRBV9 and J usage is TRBJ1-3; 8 bases are a match to TRBD1. The germline CDR1 and CDR2 sequences are SGDLS and YYNGEE. V shed 4 bases, J shed 0 bases, and the junction held 9 bases outside the gene matches. This CDR3 is built from 17 residues. CDR3: CASSSLNRGNSGNTIYF. CDR3 nucleotide sequence: TGTGCCAGCAGCTCGTTGAACAGGGGGAACTCTGGAAACACCATATATTTT.

This sequence joins TRBV27 and TRBJ1-2; 9 nucleotides line up with TRBD1. The CDR3 runs 16 residues. Germline lookup yields CDR1 MNHEY and CDR2 SMNVEV (reference sequence). J was trimmed by 2 bases and V by 3 bases; bases with no gene match: 7. CDR3 residues: CASSLSTGGINYGYTF. CDR3 sequence (DNA): TGTGCCAGCAGTTTGTCGACAGGGGGGATAAACTATGGCTACACCTTC.

This chain joins TRBV28 and TRBJ2-5, with 7 bases that match TRBD1. The ends lost 7 bases at V and 5 bases at J; junction bases unmatched: 10. Germline V CDR1 and CDR2: MDHEN, SYDVKM. CDR3 length: 14 amino acids. CDR3 in amino acids: CASNPQGIGETQYF. The CDR3 DNA reads TGTGCCAGCAATCCACAGGGGATCGGGGAGACCCAGTACTTC.